One sample yielded the 13 T cell receptor beta chains listed below, sequenced in a study of blood T cell repertoires in COVID-19. Produced via immunoSEQ multiplex PCR; TCRdb's table is partial and in-frame only. Of 200,000 or so clones listed, around 90% were seen once; the top ten hold just over 2.5%. Sequenced sample: PBMCs or T cells enriched from blood (not recorded which). The receptor source for this set is a woman under 40 who had recovered from COVID-19.

This sequence joins TRBV9 and TRBJ2-7; possibly TRBD2 for D (5 bases). Looked up from germline, CDR1 is SGDLS and CDR2 is YYNGEE. V lost 4 bases and J 4 bases, leaving 18 bases between the germline ends. The CDR3 is 15 amino acids. CDR3 DNA sequence: TGTGCCAGCAGCCCGGAGCTCGGGATCGGATACGAGCAGTACTTC. It codes for CASSPELGIGYEQYF. Looking up the rest from reference TRBV9 and TRBJ2-7 gives the full variable domain: DSGVTQTPKHLITATGQRVTLRCSPRSGDLSVYWYQQSLDQGLQFLIQYYNGEERAKGNILERFSAQQFPDLHSELNLSSLELGDSALYFCASSPELGIGYEQYFGPGTRLTVT.

The chain carries TRBV7-8 and TRBJ1-1; TRBD1 is a possible D gene (6 bases). The CDR3 sequence is 15 residues long. From germline, CDR1 is SGHVS and CDR2 FQNEAQ. Trimming stripped 5 bases from V and 0 bases from J, with 13 bases between. CDR3 coding DNA: TGTGCCAGCAGCCCCAGGACAGCACTGAACACTGAAGCTTTCTTT. It codes for CASSPRTALNTEAFF.

There are a few counts of this clone. Other DNA variants within this sample encode the same CDR3. V usage is TRBV7-8 and J usage is TRBJ1-5, with D perhaps matching TRBD1 (6 bases). With 3 bases removed from V and 4 bases from J, the gap between germline ends came to 10 bases. The CDR3 is made up of 14 amino acids. Germline CDR1 reads SGHVS; CDR2 reads FQNEAQ. CDR3: CASSLQQGNQPQHF. Written as DNA, the CDR3 is TGTGCCAGCAGCTTGCAGCAGGGGAATCAGCCCCAGCATTTT.

The rearrangement links TRBV18 to TRBJ1-1; 9 bases align to TRBD1. The V gene end was trimmed by 4 bases and the J gene end by 2 bases; junction bases not matched to a gene: 8. CDR3 length: 16 amino acids. Germline-derived CDR1 and CDR2 are KGHSH and LQKENI. Here the CDR3 DNA reads TGTGCCAGCTCACGTTGGACAGGGGATTTAAACACTGAAGCTTTCTTT. Its translation: CASSRWTGDLNTEAFF.

The rearrangement joins TRBV7-2 to TRBJ2-2, with TRBD2 matching over 9 bases. Germline CDR1 reads SGHTA; CDR2 reads FQGNSA. The CDR3 consists of 18 residues. V trimming: 5 bases; J trimming: 3 bases; junction bases outside the gene matches: 13. The CDR3 coding sequence is TGTGCCAGCAGCCCCCGTTTGCGGGGGGGCCGGGACACCGGGGAGCTGTTTTTT. This encodes CASSPRLRGGRDTGELFF.

The chain is built from TRBV6-5 and TRBJ1-2, with 9 bases identical to TRBD1. This CDR3 has 16 residues. Per germline, CDR1 MNHEY and CDR2 SVGAGI. V lost 2 bases, J lost 6 bases, and 10 bases stayed unmatched. The DNA of the CDR3 is TGTGCCAGCAGTTACGGGGACAGGGTAGAAGTGGATGGCTACACCTTC. Protein product: CASSYGDRVEVDGYTF.

This clone was seen once. CDR3 in amino acids: CASSIAGAAYEQYF. CDR3 nucleotide sequence: TGTGCCAGTAGTATAGCAGGGGCCGCCTACGAGCAGTACTTC. This chain uses TRBV19 with TRBJ2-7, with a weak D call TRBD1 (6 bases). This CDR3 has 14 amino acids. V lost 1 base and J 2 bases, leaving 9 bases between the germline ends. Germline CDR1 reads LNHDA; CDR2 reads SQIVND (reference sequence).

The genes are TRBV25-1 and TRBJ1-1; tentatively, D is TRBD1 (6 bases). Trimming shortened V by 5 bases and J by 0 bases, and 10 bases separated the two germline ends. The CDR3 covers 14 residues. Germline V gives CDR1 MGHDK, CDR2 SYGVNS. The CDR3 coding sequence is TGTGCCAGCAGTCCTCGGACAGTGAACACTGAAGCTTTCTTT. As protein: CASSPRTVNTEAFF.

The chain links TRBV7-2 to TRBJ1-6; 9 nucleotides agree with TRBD1. V lost 4 bases, J lost 7 bases, and 5 bases stayed unmatched. CDR1 SGHTA and CDR2 FQGNSA come from the germline V gene. CDR3 length: 15 residues. The CDR3 DNA reads as TGTGCCAGCAGCTCGGGGACAGGGCTAAATTCACCCCTCCACTTT. Encoded protein: CASSSGTGLNSPLHF.

There are many counts of this clone. The chain links TRBV7-9 to TRBJ1-2, with D possibly matching TRBD1 (5 bases). The CDR3 runs to 14 residues. V was trimmed by 5 bases and J by 5 bases, leaving 15 bases between them. Germline V gives CDR1 SEHNR, CDR2 FQNEAQ (reference sequence). CDR3 in DNA: TGTGCCAGCAGCCCCGGGGGACTGACGTATGGCTACACCTTC. It encodes CASSPGGLTYGYTF.

This chain links TRBV7-9 with TRBJ2-5; TRBD1 matches at 8 bases. After removal of 5 bases from V and 1 base from J, the junction contained 6 bases not matched to a gene. The CDR3 spans 15 residues. Per the germline V gene, CDR1 is SEHNR and CDR2 is FQNEAQ (reference sequence). The chain's CDR3 is CASSPRTGTQETQYF. In nucleotides, the CDR3 is TGTGCCAGCAGCCCCCGGACAGGGACCCAAGAGACCCAGTACTTC.

This chain links TRBV6-5 with TRBJ2-3; 7 bases are a match to TRBD2. CDR3 length: 13 amino acids. V lost 7 bases to trimming and J lost 5 bases; unmatched junction nucleotides: 6. Per the germline V gene, CDR1 is MNHEY and CDR2 is SVGAGI. CDR3 DNA: TGTGCCAGCAAGGCTAGCGGCCAAGATACGCAGTATTTT. Its translation is CASKASGQDTQYF.

The chain uses TRBV29-1 and TRBJ2-7, with 8 positions matching TRBD2. This CDR3 contains 12 residues. With 6 bases clipped from V and 4 bases from J, the junction kept 5 bases outside the gene matches. Germline CDR1 reads SQVTM; CDR2 reads ANQGSEA. This CDR3 is CSVSGGGYEQYF. The CDR3 nucleotides are TGCAGCGTCTCCGGGGGGGGGTACGAGCAGTACTTC.